These 28 T cell receptor beta chains came from one sample sequenced in a study of response to subunit inactivated influenza vaccine. Using its own MiXCR run on the RT-PCR reads, TCRdb lists one record per CDR3 protein. The sample yields 500,000 to 600,000 distinct CDR3 sequences, 6% to 9% seen once. The material was PBMCs from blood, obtained roughly 24 months after vaccination. Receptors originate from a man aged 50-75 years who received an inactivated influenza vaccine.

This clonotype was counted ten times or more. The rearrangement links TRBV20-1 to TRBJ2-7; 9 bases fit TRBD1. V was pared by 5 bases and J by 3 bases, with 11 bases of the junction left unmatched. Germline V gives CDR1 DFQATT, CDR2 SNEGSKA (reference sequence). This CDR3 comprises 15 residues. The CDR3 DNA reads TGCAGTGCTCAGGAAGGGACAGGGATTTTCTACGAGCAGTACTTC. It yields the protein CSAQEGTGIFYEQYF.

This clonotype has only a few counts. This chain's CDR3 is CASSTGPLPTEKLFF. The DNA for the CDR3 is TGCGCCAGCAGCACCGGGCCACTGCCTACGGAAAAACTGTTTTTT. The J gene is TRBJ1-4, the V gene TRBV4-1; no firm D call. The CDR3 loop spans 15 amino acids. Germline values: CDR1 MGHRA, CDR2 YSYEKL. The ends were cut back, 5 bases at V and 8 bases at J, with 18 bases in the middle.

V and J are TRBV12-3 or TRBV12-4 and TRBJ2-7; no clear D. The CDR3 has 14 amino acids. V lost 4 bases and J lost 3, with 13 bases in between. The CDR3 bases are TGTGCCAGCAGTTCGGTCCGGACGGTCTACGAGCAGTACTTC. It encodes CASSSVRTVYEQYF.

The chain combines TRBV12-3 or TRBV12-4 with TRBJ1-5, with no clear D. CDR3 size: 14 residues. V lost 8 bases to trimming and J lost 5 bases, with 16 bases between them. The CDR3 nucleotides read TGTGCCAGCGCTCCGCGGAACGGGGATCAGCCCCAGCATTTT. This gives the protein CASAPRNGDQPQHF.

This clonotype appeared many times. The J gene is TRBJ1-6, the V gene TRBV7-6, with 9 bases aligning to TRBD1. Germline CDR1 and CDR2: SGHVS and FNYEAQ. V lost 4 bases, J lost 8 bases, and 9 bases stayed unmatched. The CDR3 extends over 16 amino acids. This CDR3 reads CASSSRGDRVHSPLHF. As DNA, the CDR3 is TGTGCCAGCAGCTCAAGAGGGGACAGGGTCCATTCACCCCTCCACTTT.

The V and J genes are TRBV20-1 and TRBJ2-7; TRBD2 matches at 9 bases. The germline V gene has CDR1 DFQATT and CDR2 SNEGSKA (reference sequence). The CDR3 consists of 14 residues. V shed 1 base and J 7 bases; nucleotides not matched to a gene: 8. CDR3 sequence: CSARVRGAGGEQYF. CDR3 nucleotide sequence: TGCAGTGCTAGAGTACGAGGAGCGGGAGGAGAGCAGTACTTC.

This rearrangement joins TRBV3-1 to TRBJ2-4; TRBD2 matches 10 bases. The junction had 8 bases not matched to a gene; V was cut back by 0 bases and J by 0 bases. Germline CDR1 LGHDT, CDR2 YNNKEL (reference sequence). The length of the CDR3 is 19 residues. CDR3 residues: CASSQDWTSGTLAKNIQYF. CDR3 DNA sequence: TGTGCCAGCAGCCAAGACTGGACTAGCGGAACTCTAGCCAAAAACATTCAGTACTTC.

The J gene is TRBJ2-7, the V gene TRBV6-2 or TRBV6-3; D ambiguous. Trimming left V 2 bases short and J 0 bases short, with 5 bases between. The CDR3 consists of 13 residues. Per germline, CDR1 MNHEY and CDR2 SVGEGT. Here the CDR3 reads CASSYKYSYEQYF. Here the CDR3 DNA reads TGTGCCAGCAGTTACAAATACTCCTACGAGCAGTACTTC.

This clonotype was counted many times. V gene TRBV2 combines with J gene TRBJ1-6, with D tentatively TRBD1 (6 bases). This CDR3 is built from 14 residues. Germline loops: CDR1 SNHLY, CDR2 FYNNEI. V was pared by 4 bases and J by 9 bases, with 13 bases between. The CDR3 DNA sequence: TGTGCCAGCAGTGCCGAACAGGGTCGTTCACCCCTCCACTTT. Translation: CASSAEQGRSPLHF.

This clonotype occurred a few times. The rearrangement joins TRBV6-2 or TRBV6-3 to TRBJ1-6; 10 nucleotides agree with TRBD1. Germline V CDR1 and CDR2: MNHEY, SVGEGT. The ends lost 5 bases at V and 7 bases at J; junction bases unmatched: 8. The length of the CDR3 is 16 residues. CDR3 protein: CASSRSGQGNNSPLHF. CDR3 in DNA: TGTGCCAGCAGTCGCTCGGGACAGGGGAACAATTCACCCCTCCACTTT.

This sequence joins TRBV6-2 or TRBV6-3 and TRBJ1-1, with D perhaps matching TRBD1 (5 bases). The CDR3 is 15 residues long. Per the germline V gene, CDR1 is MNHEY and CDR2 is SVGEGT. Trimming removed 6 bases at V and 3 bases at J, with 17 bases between. The CDR3 here is CASSYFSLGHTEAFF. The CDR3 DNA reads TGTGCCAGCAGCTATTTCAGCCTGGGGCACACTGAAGCTTTCTTT.

This clonotype turned up a few times. The V and J genes are TRBV4-3 and TRBJ1-3; D not resolved. Trimming took off 0 bases at V and 0 bases at J, with 3 bases between the two ends. The CDR3 sequence is 14 residues long. Germline loops: CDR1 LGHNA, CDR2 YSLEER. CDR3 amino acids: CASSQEHSGNTIYF. CDR3 nucleotide sequence: TGCGCCAGCAGCCAAGAGCACTCTGGAAACACCATATATTTT.

This chain uses TRBV2 with TRBJ2-4; tentative D call: TRBD1 (5 bases). The CDR3 consists of 14 residues. The V end lost 7 bases, the J end lost 3 bases, and 13 bases lay between the germline ends. Germline lookup yields CDR1 SNHLY and CDR2 FYNNEI. Written as DNA, the CDR3 is TGTGCCAGCAAAATACAGGAAGACAAAAACATTCAGTACTTC. Its protein product is CASKIQEDKNIQYF.

The chain combines TRBV5-1 with TRBJ2-5, with D maybe TRBD2 (6 bases). Per the germline V gene, CDR1 is SGHRS and CDR2 is YFSETQ. The V end lost 4 bases, the J end lost 4 bases, and 14 bases lay between the germline ends. The CDR3 runs to 14 residues. CDR3 loop: CASSMLVGGETQYF. Here the CDR3 DNA reads TGCGCCAGCAGCATGCTCGTGGGGGGAGAGACCCAGTACTTC.

The V gene is TRBV9, the J gene TRBJ1-5, with D unclear. The CDR3 has 13 amino acids. CDR1 SGDLS and CDR2 YYNGEE come from the germline V gene. V lost 3 bases and J 7 bases, leaving 11 bases between the germline ends. The chain's CDR3 is CASSAVGEQPQHF. The DNA for the CDR3 is TGTGCCAGCAGCGCTGTCGGCGAACAGCCCCAGCATTTT.

V is TRBV24-1 and J is TRBJ1-4; TRBD1 matches 7 bases. This CDR3 spans 15 amino acids. V was pared by 4 bases and J by 6 bases, with 7 bases of the junction left unmatched. Germline CDR1 is KGHDR and CDR2 is SFDVKD. This CDR3 reads CATSDPGQTHEKLFF. As DNA, the CDR3 is TGTGCCACCAGTGACCCGGGACAGACCCATGAAAAACTGTTTTTT.

This clonotype was seen ten or more times. The rearrangement joins TRBV4-2 to TRBJ2-2, with D perhaps matching TRBD1 (6 bases). From germline, CDR1 is LGHNA and CDR2 YNFKEQ. V lost 0 bases and J lost 6, with 11 bases in between. This CDR3 contains 15 residues. The CDR3 reads CASSQDGGGAGELFF. Written as DNA, the CDR3 is TGTGCCAGCAGCCAAGATGGTGGGGGCGCCGGGGAGCTGTTTTTT.

This clonotype was observed at least ten times. The rearrangement uses TRBV29-1 and TRBJ1-5, with a weak D call TRBD1 (5 bases). V was shortened by 6 bases and J by 3 bases, with 9 bases between the two germline ends. The CDR3 totals 12 residues. From germline, CDR1 is SQVTM and CDR2 ANQGSEA. Here the CDR3 reads CSVGQFNQPQHF. CDR3 sequence (DNA): TGCAGCGTAGGACAATTCAATCAGCCCCAGCATTTT.

This clonotype has only a few counts. V gene TRBV20-1 combines with J gene TRBJ2-1; the D gene is possibly TRBD2 (5 bases). This CDR3 region has 13 residues. The V gene's germline CDR1 is DFQATT and CDR2 SNEGSKA (reference sequence). Trimming pared 2 bases from V and 7 bases from J, leaving 12 bases between. Here the CDR3 reads CSARRGSWNEQFF. Here the CDR3 DNA reads TGCAGTGCTAGAAGAGGGAGCTGGAATGAGCAGTTCTTC.

This sequence joins TRBV4-3 and TRBJ1-2, with no clear D. The germline gives CDR1 LGHNA, CDR2 YSLEER. The length of the CDR3 is 15 residues. Trimming removed 0 bases at V and 12 bases at J, with 20 bases between. As DNA, the CDR3 is TGCGCCAGCAGCCAAGACCCGATGGCCGTTTTCGGGCACACCTTC. This encodes CASSQDPMAVFGHTF.

This clonotype has at least ten counts. CDR3 region: CSARSDIPPLHF. In DNA, the CDR3 is TGCAGTGCTAGGTCCGATATACCACCCCTCCACTTT. V is TRBV20-1 and J is TRBJ1-6; D is ambiguous. V was pared by 3 bases and J by 11 bases, with 11 bases between. This CDR3 has 12 residues. Per the germline V gene, CDR1 is DFQATT and CDR2 is SNEGSKA (reference sequence).

This clonotype was found many times. CDR3 nucleotide sequence: TGCAGCGCGCTGGGGGTGTTGACGGCTGAAGCTTTCTTT. Residues: CSALGVLTAEAFF. This chain links TRBV29-1 with TRBJ1-1, with D possibly TRBD1 on 5 matching bases. This CDR3 region has 13 residues. V was pared by 7 bases and J by 6 bases, with 18 bases between. The germline CDR1 and CDR2 sequences are SQVTM and ANQGSEA.

Turning to this clonotype: One end of the junction varies from germline; a read error may be responsible. V usage is TRBV25-1 and J usage is TRBJ1-1; D gene unclear. CDR1 and CDR2 (germline): MGHDK, SYGVNS. CDR3 length equals 12 residues. CDR3 sequence (DNA): TGTGCCAGCATTGAATCTCGCGGTGAAGCTTTCTTT. Protein product: CASIESRGEAFF.

At least ten counts were recorded for this clonotype. The chain recombines TRBV7-3 with TRBJ2-1, with 8 bases aligning to TRBD2. CDR3 length: 14 amino acids. The germline gives CDR1 SGHTA, CDR2 FQGTGA. After removal of 4 bases from V and 8 bases from J, the junction contained 7 bases not matched to a gene. DNA for the CDR3: TGTGCCAGCAGCTGGAGCGGGAGTGGCGATGAGCAGTTCTTC. This encodes CASSWSGSGDEQFF. The full variable domain, with the rest looked up from reference TRBV7-3 and TRBJ2-1, is GAGVSQTPSNKVTEKGKYVELRCDPISGHTALYWYRQSLGQGPEFLIYFQGTGAADDSGLPNDRFFAVRPEGSVSTLKIQRTERGDSAVYLCASSWSGSGDEQFFGPGTRLTVL.

The gene calls are TRBV7-9 and TRBJ2-7; maybe TRBD1 (6 bases). The length of the CDR3 is 13 residues. V dropped 7 bases and J dropped 7 bases, with 17 bases sitting between them. Germline V gene lookup returns CDR1 SEHNR and CDR2 FQNEAQ (reference sequence). The CDR3 protein is CASNPQGGREQYF. CDR3 nucleotides: TGTGCCAGCAATCCCCAAGGGGGTCGGGAGCAGTACTTC. The variable domain in full, with the rest retrieved from reference TRBV7-9 and TRBJ2-7, is DTGVSQNPRHKITKRGQNVTFRCDPISEHNRLYWYRQTLGQGPEFLTYFQNEAQLEKSRLLSDRFSAERPKGSFSTLEIQRTEQGDSAMYLCASNPQGGREQYFGPGTRLTVT.

This clonotype was seen only once. An end of the junction differs from the germline gene, which may be a read error. This chain joins TRBV29-1 and TRBJ1-2; 7 nucleotides match TRBD1. Germline V gives CDR1 SQVTM, CDR2 ANQGSEA. The CDR3 sequence is 12 residues long. CDR3 in DNA: TGCAGCGTTGAAGCTAGTCGGACAGGACCTATCTTC. Encoded protein: CSVEASRTGPIF.

This chain links TRBV20-1 with TRBJ2-5; 10 positions agree with TRBD2. With 3 bases clipped from V and 2 bases from J, the junction kept 3 bases outside the gene matches. CDR1 DFQATT and CDR2 SNEGSKA come from the germline V gene (reference sequence). The CDR3 spans 14 residues. The CDR3 region is CSARLAGVQETQYF. The CDR3 nucleotides read TGCAGTGCTAGGCTAGCGGGGGTACAAGAGACCCAGTACTTC.

V is TRBV5-1 and J is TRBJ2-3; D may match TRBD1 or TRBD2 (6 bases each). CDR3 length: 15 amino acids. The V gene's germline CDR1 is SGHRS and CDR2 YFSETQ. The germline V and J ends were trimmed by 3 bases and 0 bases, with 11 bases remaining between them. As DNA, the CDR3 is TGCGCCAGCAGCTCGGGGGACACAAGCACAGATACGCAGTATTTT. Amino acid sequence: CASSSGDTSTDTQYF.